This T cell receptor (beta chain) was identified during a study of regulatory T cells in long-lasting Graves disease. With iRepertoire HTBI primers and Arm-PCR of CDR3 regions, TCR beta libraries were built. Each CDR3 protein gets one entry after TCRdb re-called the multiplex PCR reads with MiXCR. The sample holds a few hundred thousand distinct CDR3 sequences; roughly 12% are singletons and the top ten take 18%. Time point: newly diagnosed GD, antithyroid drugs for less than 3 months. RNA extracted from PBMCs served as the sequencing template. This clonotype was recorded many times. The target antigen is unknown. Study-wide findings and caveats: Persistent Graves' cases showed lower TCR diversity than newly diagnosed cases. TRBV28, TRBJ1-2 and TRBJ2-5 were favored in persistent disease.

The CDR3 runs 17 residues. Germline loops: CDR1 MNHEY, CDR2 SVGAGI. V was shortened by 0 bases and J by 3 bases, with 16 bases between the two germline ends. The same sample was also studied in work on T cells in Graves' hyperthyroidism and ophthalmopathy. That study reports: The HTBI primer set served for first-round RT-PCR of the TCR CDR3.

This specimen was peripheral blood mononuclear cells (PBMCs), taken at new diagnosis, from a patient treated with antithyroid drugs. This chain joins TRBV6-5 and TRBJ2-3; weak D call: TRBD1 (5 bases). This clonotype was sampled from a woman between 18 and 29 years old with Graves disease. CDR3 nucleotide sequence: TGTGCCAGCAGTTACTCGGTGGCAGGGCCGTTAACAGATACGCAGTATTTT. Its translation: CASSYSVAGPLTDTQYF.